This TCR beta chain stems from a study of blood T cell repertoires in COVID-19. About the research overall: The United States, Italy and Spain supplied acute and convalescent COVID-19 samples. T cells, B-cell-depleted T cells, or PBMCs provided the cDNA or gDNA that served as material.

The CDR3 extends over 16 amino acids. Trimming pared 0 bases from V and 3 bases from J, leaving 15 bases between. Germline CDR1 is SGHNT and CDR2 is YYREEE (reference sequence). Original processing notes: Reference gene primers were amplified, and this amplification served to estimate nucleated cell counts. Clones were read by immunoSEQ multiplex PCR, and TCRdb kept only the in-frame ones, dropping some. The DNA gave D and trimming, while V, J and clone size come from that table. The table has 130,000 or so clones, about 81% seen once; the top ten hold 17%. This clone occurred a few times. The source material was peripheral blood. The rearrangement joins TRBV5-4 to TRBJ1-2; no firm D call. The sequence derives from a woman older than 75 with acute or convalescent COVID-19. CDR3 sequence: CASSLVSASRDYGYTF. As DNA, the CDR3 is TGTGCCAGCAGCTTGGTATCCGCTAGTCGTGACTATGGCTACACCTTC.